These 30 T cell receptor beta chains were all obtained from the same sample, sequenced in a study of blood T cell repertoires in COVID-19. Only in-frame clones appear in the TCRdb table, and some are missing; sequencing was by immunoSEQ multiplex PCR. The sample lists 200,000 to 250,000 clones; just over 85% were seen once. Sequencing was carried out using PBMCs or T cells enriched from blood (not recorded which). The receptors were gathered from a woman in her thirties or forties with acute COVID-19.

The V and J genes are TRBV7-8 and TRBJ1-3, with D unclear. Germline loops: CDR1 SGHVS, CDR2 FQNEAQ. The CDR3 consists of 17 residues. V was cut by 1 base and J by 0 bases, with 13 bases left in between. The chain's CDR3 is CASSLVEAGPSGNTIYF. DNA of the CDR3: TGTGCCAGCAGCTTAGTAGAGGCGGGCCCCTCTGGAAACACCATATATTTT.

The V gene is TRBV7-2, the J gene TRBJ2-1; 7 nucleotides align to TRBD1. CDR1 SGHTA and CDR2 FQGNSA come from the germline V gene. The CDR3 consists of 15 residues. V was clipped by 3 bases and J by 6 bases; unmatched bases: 8. The CDR3: CASSLTDRILNEQFF. Written as DNA, the CDR3 is TGTGCCAGCAGCTTGACGGACAGGATACTCAATGAGCAGTTCTTC.

The rearrangement joins TRBV6-2 or TRBV6-3 to TRBJ1-2; possible D gene TRBD1, 6 bases. This CDR3 is built from 13 residues. The germline CDR1 and CDR2 sequences are MNHEY and SVGEGT. Trimming stripped 5 bases from V and 2 bases from J, with 9 bases between. The CDR3 sequence: CASSPGQNYGYTF. For the CDR3, the DNA is TGTGCCAGCAGTCCCGGACAGAACTATGGCTACACCTTC.

This chain links TRBV19 with TRBJ2-7, with 7 bases fitting TRBD2. The V segment lost 9 bases and the J segment 5 bases; nucleotides outside the gene matches: 10. CDR3 size: 13 residues. Germline CDR1 is LNHDA and CDR2 is SQIVND (reference sequence). CDR3 sequence (DNA): TGTGCCAGCCACGGGGCTGGGGGGGACGAGCAGTACTTC. Its translation is CASHGAGGDEQYF.

V usage is TRBV21-1 and J usage is TRBJ2-6; the table's D call, TRBD2, has no DNA check behind it. TRBV21-1 is a pseudogene locus. This CDR3 spans 14 amino acids. Written as DNA, the CDR3 is TGTGCCAGCAGCTATAGCTCTGGGGCCAACGTCCTGACTTTC. It translates to CASSYSSGANVLTF.

The J gene is TRBJ1-1, the V gene TRBV19; the match to TRBD1 covers 8 bases. Germline V gives CDR1 LNHDA, CDR2 SQIVND (reference sequence). After removal of 6 bases from V and 7 bases from J, the junction contained 13 bases not matched to a gene. CDR3 length equals 15 residues. CDR3 region: CASSKTQGAWNEAFF. The CDR3 DNA reads TGTGCCAGTAGCAAGACCCAGGGGGCTTGGAATGAAGCTTTCTTT.

The table lists this clone with a count of one. The chain is built from TRBV12-3 or TRBV12-4 and TRBJ1-4, with D possibly matching TRBD1 (6 bases). The CDR3 covers 12 residues. V shed 5 bases and J shed 10 bases, with 11 bases lying between them. The CDR3 coding sequence is TGTGCCAGCAGTCCAGGGGTAGGAAAACTGTTTTTT. It codes for CASSPGVGKLFF.

The rearrangement links TRBV5-5 to TRBJ1-1; a weak D match, TRBD1 (5 bases). CDR3 length: 15 amino acids. Trimming shortened V by 1 base and J by 6 bases, and 16 bases separated the two germline ends. The germline gives CDR1 SGHKS, CDR2 YYEKEE (reference sequence). CDR3 DNA sequence: TGTGCCAGCAGCTTGTTCGGAGGGGCCAGGGCTGAAGCTTTCTTT. Translating gives CASSLFGGARAEAFF.

This clone showed up just once. The rearrangement uses TRBV19 and TRBJ1-5, with unresolved D. The V gene's germline CDR1 is LNHDA and CDR2 SQIVND (reference sequence). V dropped 3 bases and J dropped 7 bases, with 10 bases sitting between them. This CDR3 spans 13 amino acids. CDR3 protein: CASSIWALQPQHF. In DNA, the CDR3 is TGTGCCAGTAGTATTTGGGCACTCCAGCCCCAGCATTTT.

The V gene is TRBV24-1, the J gene TRBJ2-2; 10 bases are shared with TRBD1. This CDR3 has 16 residues. J gave up 1 base and V 7 bases, and 5 bases lay outside the gene matches. CDR1 KGHDR and CDR2 SFDVKD come from the germline V gene. The CDR3 coding sequence is TGTGCCACCAGCACTCGGACAGGGGGGAACACCGGGGAGCTGTTTTTT. Translation gives CATSTRTGGNTGELFF.

This clone showed up just a few times. CDR3 in amino acids: CATSREGQGSLNQETQYF. DNA for the CDR3: TGTGCCACCAGCAGAGAGGGACAGGGCTCCCTTAACCAAGAGACCCAGTACTTC. The chain uses TRBV15 and TRBJ2-5, with TRBD1 identical over 9 bases. Trimming cost V 0 bases and J 0 bases; bases outside gene matches: 8. Looked up from germline, CDR1 is LNHNV and CDR2 is YYDKDF (reference sequence). The CDR3 sequence is 18 residues long.

The chain links TRBV2 to TRBJ1-2, with D uncertain. V was clipped by 4 bases and J by 5 bases, with 14 bases between them. Per germline, CDR1 SNHLY and CDR2 FYNNEI. The CDR3 contains 14 residues. The CDR3 region has the DNA TGTGCCAGCAGTGCTCCGCCTCGGGAGTATGGCTACACCTTC. Translated: CASSAPPREYGYTF.

The V call is TRBV5-1, the J call TRBJ2-2, with TRBD2 matching over 10 bases. From germline, CDR1 is SGHRS and CDR2 YFSETQ. V shed 5 bases, J shed 0 bases, and the junction held 16 bases outside the gene matches. This CDR3 has 20 residues. CDR3 nucleotides: TGCGCCAGCAGGGGCCGCAGGGGGCAAGGACTAGCGGCGAACACCGGGGAGCTGTTTTTT. This sequence encodes CASRGRRGQGLAANTGELFF.

A word on this clone: Other DNA variants within this sample encode the same CDR3. This chain connects TRBV5-1 to TRBJ2-3; 8 nucleotides agree with TRBD2. The CDR3 runs to 15 residues. Germline V gene data show CDR1 as SGHRS and CDR2 as YFSETQ. J was trimmed by 3 bases and V by 2 bases; bases with no gene match: 5. The CDR3 sequence: CASSLGGGGTDTQYF. CDR3 coding DNA: TGCGCCAGCAGCTTAGGAGGCGGGGGGACAGATACGCAGTATTTT.

This rearrangement joins TRBV5-6 to TRBJ2-1; D is perhaps TRBD1 (5 bases). The CDR3 has 13 residues. Germline CDR1 and CDR2: SGHDT and YYEEEE. V was pared by 10 bases and J by 3 bases, with 14 bases between. For the CDR3, the DNA is TGTGCCGGCGGACGACAGAACTACAATGAGCAGTTCTTC. It encodes CAGGRQNYNEQFF.

The chain joins TRBV20-1 to TRBJ2-2, with D possibly TRBD2 on 5 matching bases. This CDR3 has 12 amino acids. Germline V gene sequence: CDR1 DFQATT, CDR2 SNEGSKA (reference sequence). The V and J ends lost 3 bases and 6 bases respectively, with 8 bases between them. The CDR3 here is CSASPRAGELFF. Written as DNA, the CDR3 is TGCAGTGCTAGTCCGAGGGCCGGGGAGCTGTTTTTT.

V and J are TRBV27 and TRBJ1-6; 8 nucleotides line up with TRBD1. The CDR3 is made up of 13 amino acids. The germline V gene has CDR1 MNHEY and CDR2 SMNVEV (reference sequence). With V trimmed by 5 bases and J by 19 bases, 13 bases remained unmatched. The CDR3 nucleotides are TGTGCCAGCAGTCTGCAAGGACAGGGTCCGGCTCACTTT. Its translation is CASSLQGQGPAHF.

The chain links TRBV9 to TRBJ1-2; D may be TRBD1 (6 bases). Deletions cut 3 bases from V and 4 bases from J, with 13 bases between. Germline V gene data show CDR1 as SGDLS and CDR2 as YYNGEE. The CDR3 totals 14 residues. The CDR3 coding sequence is TGTGCCAGCAGCGCGCTACAGGGTGGCTATGGCTACACCTTC. Translation gives CASSALQGGYGYTF.

The chain recombines TRBV7-3 with TRBJ1-6; 7 nucleotides align to TRBD1. Losses at the gene ends were 5 bases for V and 7 bases for J; bases not matched to a gene: 8. Germline V CDR1 and CDR2: SGHTA, FQGTGA. The length of the CDR3 is 15 residues. For the CDR3, the DNA is TGTGCCAGCAGCCGTGGCAACAGGGGAAATTCACCCCTCCACTTT. It is translated as CASSRGNRGNSPLHF.

The chain uses TRBV5-1 and TRBJ1-4; the match to TRBD1 covers 8 bases. In germline, CDR1 is SGHRS, CDR2 YFSETQ. Trimming at V came to 4 bases and at J to 8 bases, leaving 10 bases not matched to a gene. The CDR3 contains 15 residues. The chain's CDR3 is CASSAQGATGEKLFF. In DNA form, the CDR3 reads TGCGCCAGCAGCGCCCAGGGGGCGACGGGGGAAAAACTGTTTTTT.

This clone was seen once. The DNA of the CDR3 is TGTGCCAGCAGTGAAGAAGGGAGCTCCTACAATGAGCAGTTCTTC. Protein sequence: CASSEEGSSYNEQFF. This chain connects TRBV2 to TRBJ2-1, with D tentatively TRBD2 (5 bases). The V and J ends lost 1 base and 0 bases respectively, with 7 bases between them. In germline, CDR1 is SNHLY, CDR2 FYNNEI. The CDR3 runs 15 residues.

This clone was recorded once. V and J are TRBV28 and TRBJ1-5; TRBD1 agrees at 8 bases. J lost 1 base, V lost 5 bases, and 7 bases had no gene match. The CDR3 consists of 16 residues. Germline V CDR1 and CDR2: MDHEN, SYDVKM. This chain's CDR3 is CASSPRGDRSNQPQHF. CDR3 DNA sequence: TGTGCCAGCAGTCCCCGGGGGGACAGGAGCAATCAGCCCCAGCATTTT.

This chain connects TRBV27 to TRBJ2-1, with D perhaps matching TRBD1 (5 bases). The ends were cut back, 0 bases at V and 5 bases at J, with 8 bases in the middle. Per germline, CDR1 MNHEY and CDR2 SMNVEV (reference sequence). CDR3 size: 14 residues. CDR3: CASSLSGAHNEQFF. In DNA form, the CDR3 reads TGTGCCAGCAGTTTATCTGGGGCCCACAATGAGCAGTTCTTC.

The rearrangement links TRBV27 to TRBJ1-1; D uncertain. V was pared by 2 bases and J by 2 bases, with 9 bases between. CDR3 length: 14 residues. Germline V gene sequence: CDR1 MNHEY, CDR2 SMNVEV (reference sequence). The CDR3 bases are TGTGCCAGCAGTTTAGGGCTATCAAACACTGAAGCTTTCTTT. It yields the protein CASSLGLSNTEAFF.

This chain connects TRBV5-1 to TRBJ1-2; TRBD1 agrees at 7 bases. Looked up from germline, CDR1 is SGHRS and CDR2 is YFSETQ. With 4 bases clipped from V and 4 bases from J, the junction kept 10 bases outside the gene matches. CDR3 length: 15 residues. The CDR3 sequence is CASSPGTAKGYGYTF. The CDR3 DNA reads as TGCGCCAGCAGCCCCGGGACAGCAAAAGGCTATGGCTACACCTTC.

This clone occurred a few times. V and J are TRBV11-2 and TRBJ2-1; possible D gene TRBD1, 8 bases. Per germline, CDR1 SGHAT and CDR2 FQNNGV. V shed 4 bases and J shed 9 bases, with 19 bases lying between them. This CDR3 contains 15 residues. CDR3 in amino acids: CASSSGGTGGTEQFF. DNA of the CDR3: TGTGCCAGCAGCTCGGGGGGTACAGGGGGAACTGAGCAGTTCTTC.

The chain links TRBV7-8 to TRBJ2-5, with 8 bases aligning to TRBD2. Trimming cost V 7 bases and J 5 bases; bases outside gene matches: 9. There are 14 residues in the CDR3. CDR1 and CDR2 (germline): SGHVS, FQNEAQ. The CDR3 region is CASTFRGGKETQYF. As DNA, the CDR3 is TGTGCCAGCACCTTTCGGGGGGGCAAGGAGACCCAGTACTTC.

Comment on this clone: The CDR3 end shows no conserved phenylalanine or tryptophan, and so a read error is likely. No DNA is shown, since the ends of the CDR3 on it are uncertain; the CDR3 is the one TCRdb lists. The CDR3: CASSLGPSREYV. The chain joins TRBV13 to TRBJ1-2. The CDR3 has 12 residues if both end residues are counted. Germline-derived CDR1 and CDR2 are PRHDT and FYEKMQ (reference sequence).

Worth noting for this clone: Different DNA sequences within this sample yield the same CDR3. This chain uses TRBV3-1 (or the pseudogene TRBV3-2) with TRBJ1-3; D gene uncertain. Germline lookup yields CDR1 LGHDT and CDR2 YNNKEL (reference sequence). The CDR3 covers 15 residues. Trimming removed 3 bases from V and 0 bases from J, with 9 bases in between. CDR3 nucleotide sequence: TGTGCCAGCAGCCAGGGTCGGGGCTCTGGAAACACCATATATTTT. Translating it yields CASSQGRGSGNTIYF.

A few counts support this clone. The chain has TRBV2 and TRBJ2-2; D ambiguous. The CDR3 has 16 amino acids. V lost 1 base, J lost 3 bases, and 12 bases lay in between. CDR1 is SNHLY and CDR2 is FYNNEI in the germline V gene. CDR3 sequence reads: CASSEDVRLHTGELFF. For the CDR3, the DNA is TGTGCCAGCAGTGAAGATGTTAGACTGCACACCGGGGAGCTGTTTTTT.